This section outlines one T cell receptor (beta chain) sequence together with its context. Its antigen is unidentified. Assay runs were performed at deep level. The repertoire was sequenced with immunoSEQ multiplex PCR; TCRdb's copy has only in-frame clones and lacks some. The table has about 320,000 clones, roughly 91% seen once; the top ten hold about a sixth. These data are taken from a study of shared clonotypes between healthy human individuals. Study-wide findings and caveats: Rarefaction gave evidence that sorted-subset sequencing remained incomplete despite large depth. What limited the represented genetic and exposure-history diversity was the small number of donors.

The CDR3 runs 15 residues. V lost 4 bases, J lost 2 bases, and 12 bases lay in between. Germline V gene sequence: CDR1 SGHVS, CDR2 FNYEAQ. Adult Caucasians living in Nashville, Tennessee made up all of the donors. This chain joins TRBV7-6 and TRBJ1-5; D may be TRBD1 (6 bases). This sequence originates from a man younger than 35 in good health. Sequencing used memory CD8+ T cells sorted from blood. Subset in this sample: CD45RO+ cells pooled with CCR7-negative TemRA cells. The chain's CDR3 is CASSSYAGGNQPQHF. The CDR3 nucleotides are TGTGCCAGCAGCTCCTACGCAGGGGGCAATCAGCCCCAGCATTTT.